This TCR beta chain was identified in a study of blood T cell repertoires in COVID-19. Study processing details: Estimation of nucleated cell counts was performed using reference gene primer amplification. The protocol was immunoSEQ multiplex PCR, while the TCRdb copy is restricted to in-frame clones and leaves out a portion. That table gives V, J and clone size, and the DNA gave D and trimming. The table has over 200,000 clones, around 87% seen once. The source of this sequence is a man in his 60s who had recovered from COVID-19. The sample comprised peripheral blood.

CDR3 in DNA: TGCGCCAGCAGCCCACAGGGTTCACCCCTCCACTTT. It specifies CASSPQGSPLHF. The rearrangement links TRBV5-1 to TRBJ1-6; maybe TRBD1 (6 bases). Trimming took 4 bases from V and 9 from J, leaving 8 bases between them. There are 12 residues in the CDR3. The germline gives CDR1 SGHRS, CDR2 YFSETQ.